Here is one TCR beta chain with its context. Germline trimming cut 5 bases from V and 5 bases from J; bases unmatched to any gene: 7. Per the germline V gene, CDR1 is MNHEY and CDR2 is SMNVEV (reference sequence). The CDR3 has 14 amino acids. This entry is derived from a study of blood T cell repertoires in COVID-19. The data were produced by immunoSEQ multiplex PCR, yet TCRdb's version contains in-frame clones alone and is incomplete. This sample has tens of thousands of clones; approximately 88% occur once, and the top ten carry about 2.5%. This receptor was identified in a man older than 75 with active or convalescent COVID-19. The rearrangement joins TRBV27 to TRBJ1-2, with TRBD1 matching 8 bases. The sample consisted of peripheral blood. Here the CDR3 reads CASSARQGSYGYTF. The CDR3 nucleotides read TGTGCCAGCAGTGCCAGACAGGGGTCGTATGGCTACACCTTC.